A single sample is the source of the 8 T cell receptor beta chains below, sequenced in a study of spatial heterogeneity in lung cancer. Indicated time point: sample taken at primary tumor resection. No cell sorting; template was whole RNA from tumor, lung tissue or PBMC. MiXCR, run by TCRdb on the 5' RACE reads, gives a single entry per CDR3 protein. The sample contains 60,000 to 65,000 distinct CDR3 sequences, roughly 8% of which appear only once. Sequences were derived from PBMCs, sampled at surgery. Receptors were obtained from a female donor with early-stage non-small cell lung cancer.

Many counts were recorded for this clonotype. This chain links TRBV12-3 or TRBV12-4 with TRBJ2-3; 15 positions agree with TRBD2. CDR3 length: 16 amino acids. Trimming cost V 6 bases and J 4 bases; bases outside gene matches: 5. In DNA, the CDR3 is TGTGCCAGCAGCCCTGGACTAGCGGGAGGGGCAGATACGCAGTATTTT. Its translation: CASSPGLAGGADTQYF.

This clonotype was seen repeatedly, ten times or more. The chain is built from TRBV7-3 and TRBJ2-3, with 8 bases matching TRBD1. Trimming cost V 5 bases and J 1 base; bases outside gene matches: 8. Germline CDR1 is SGHTA and CDR2 is FQGTGA. The CDR3 spans 16 residues. For the CDR3, the DNA is TGTGCCAGCAGCCCTCCGCCGGGACAGGGCACAGATACGCAGTATTTT. It specifies CASSPPPGQGTDTQYF.

Worth noting for this clonotype: A read error may produce the germline difference seen at one junction end. The CDR3, as DNA: TGTGCCAGCAGTACCCGGCTCTTC. Protein product: CASSTRLF. The V gene is TRBV6-5, the J gene TRBJ2-1, with unresolved D. Germline loops: CDR1 MNHEY, CDR2 SVGAGI. The CDR3 extends over 8 amino acids.

The V gene is TRBV24-1, the J gene TRBJ1-1; D is possibly TRBD1 (6 bases). V dropped 3 bases and J dropped 5 bases, with 12 bases sitting between them. CDR3 length equals 14 residues. The germline CDR1 and CDR2 sequences are KGHDR and SFDVKD. DNA for the CDR3: TGTGCCACCAGTGATACAGGGATGTATACTGAAGCTTTCTTT. It codes for CATSDTGMYTEAFF.

At least ten counts were recorded for this clonotype. CDR3 bases: TGTGCCAGCAGCCAAGTGGAGGGGCAGCCCCAGCATTTT. Its translation is CASSQVEGQPQHF. This rearrangement joins TRBV3-1 to TRBJ1-5; TRBD1 is a possible D gene (5 bases). The CDR3 runs to 13 residues. Trimming removed 1 base from V and 7 bases from J, with 8 bases in between. Per the germline V gene, CDR1 is LGHDT and CDR2 is YNNKEL (reference sequence). The variable domain in full, with the rest retrieved from reference TRBV3-1 and TRBJ1-5, is DTAVSQTPKYLVTQMGNDKSIKCEQNLGHDTMYWYKQDSKKFLKIMFSYNNKELIINETVPNRFSPKSPDKAHLNLHINSLELGDSAVYFCASSQVEGQPQHFGDGTRLSIL.

Details on this clonotype: A read error may be the cause here, since a much bigger clone is one base away. The CDR3 spells CASSLATWAGGDEQCF. The DNA for the CDR3 is TGCGCCAGCAGCTTGGCCACATGGGCCGGTGGAGATGAGCAGTGCTTC. The chain has TRBV5-1 and TRBJ2-1; D is undetermined. Per the germline V gene, CDR1 is SGHRS and CDR2 is YFSETQ. The CDR3 consists of 16 residues.

Of note for this clonotype: This sequence may be a read error, since a much larger clone differs from it by one base. The gene calls are TRBV5-1 and TRBJ2-5; D is perhaps TRBD1 (6 bases). V was shortened by 3 bases and J by 4 bases, with 16 bases between the two germline ends. The CDR3 is 15 amino acids. The germline gives CDR1 SGHRS, CDR2 YFSETQ. CDR3 sequence (DNA): TGCGCCAGCAGCTCGGGGCAGCAAGGGGGAGAGACCCAGTACTTC. Encoded protein: CASSSGQQGGETQYF.

The chain has TRBV20-1 and TRBJ2-1, with 9 bases that match TRBD2. The CDR3 has 15 residues. Trimming at V came to 2 bases and at J to 7 bases, leaving 9 bases not matched to a gene. The germline V gene encodes CDR1 DFQATT and CDR2 SNEGSKA (reference sequence). CDR3 in DNA: TGCAGTGCTAGAAGGGCTAGCGGGATGGGTAATGAGCAGTTCTTC. It specifies CSARRASGMGNEQFF.